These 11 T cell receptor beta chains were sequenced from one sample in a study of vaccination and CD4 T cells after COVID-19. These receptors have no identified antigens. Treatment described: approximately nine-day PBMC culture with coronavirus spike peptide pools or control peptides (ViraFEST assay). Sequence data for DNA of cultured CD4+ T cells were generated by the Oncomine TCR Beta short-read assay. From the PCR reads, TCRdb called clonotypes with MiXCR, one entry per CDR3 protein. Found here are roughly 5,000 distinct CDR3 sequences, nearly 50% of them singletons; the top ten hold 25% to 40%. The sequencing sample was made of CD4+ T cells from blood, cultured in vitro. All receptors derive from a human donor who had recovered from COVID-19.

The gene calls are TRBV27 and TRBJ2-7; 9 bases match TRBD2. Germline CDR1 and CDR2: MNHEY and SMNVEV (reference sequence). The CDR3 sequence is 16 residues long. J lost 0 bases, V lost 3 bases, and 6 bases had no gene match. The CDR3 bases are TGTGCCAGCAGTTTTCGGGGCGGGGGGGACTCCTACGAGCAGTACTTC. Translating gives CASSFRGGGDSYEQYF.

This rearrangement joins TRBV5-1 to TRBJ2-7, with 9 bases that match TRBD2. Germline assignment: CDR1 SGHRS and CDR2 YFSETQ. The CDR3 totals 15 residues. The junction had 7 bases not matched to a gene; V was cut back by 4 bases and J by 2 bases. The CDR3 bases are TGCGCCAGCAGCATAAGCGGACTAGCGCCCTACGAGCAGTACTTC. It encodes CASSISGLAPYEQYF.

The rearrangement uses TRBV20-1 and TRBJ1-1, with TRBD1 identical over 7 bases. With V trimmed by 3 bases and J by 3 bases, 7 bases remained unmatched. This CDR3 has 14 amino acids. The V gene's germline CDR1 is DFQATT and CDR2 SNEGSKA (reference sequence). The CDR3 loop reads CSASQGTDYTEAFF. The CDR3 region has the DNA TGCAGTGCTAGCCAAGGGACAGATTACACTGAAGCTTTCTTT.

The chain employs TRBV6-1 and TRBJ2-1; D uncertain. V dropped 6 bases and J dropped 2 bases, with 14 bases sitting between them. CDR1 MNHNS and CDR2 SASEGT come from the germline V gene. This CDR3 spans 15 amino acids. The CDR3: CASRRAPNPYNEQFF. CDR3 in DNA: TGTGCCAGCAGAAGGGCTCCGAACCCCTACAATGAGCAGTTCTTC.

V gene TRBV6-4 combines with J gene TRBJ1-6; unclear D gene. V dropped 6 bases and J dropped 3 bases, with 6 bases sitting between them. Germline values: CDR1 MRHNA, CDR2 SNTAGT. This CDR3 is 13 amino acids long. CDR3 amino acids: CASRDLYNSPLHF. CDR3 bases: TGTGCCAGCAGGGACCTCTATAATTCACCCCTCCACTTT.

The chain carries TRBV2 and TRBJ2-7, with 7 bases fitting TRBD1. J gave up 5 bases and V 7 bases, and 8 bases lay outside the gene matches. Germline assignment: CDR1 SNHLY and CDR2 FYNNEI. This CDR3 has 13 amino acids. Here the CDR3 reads CASKNRGSDEQYF. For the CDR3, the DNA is TGTGCCAGCAAGAACAGGGGTAGCGACGAGCAGTACTTC. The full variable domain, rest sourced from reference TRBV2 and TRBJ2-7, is EPEVTQTPSHQVTQMGQEVILRCVPISNHLYFYWYRQILGQKVEFLVSFYNNEISEKSEIFDDQFSVERPDGSNFTLKIRSTKLEDSAMYFCASKNRGSDEQYFGPGTRLTVT.

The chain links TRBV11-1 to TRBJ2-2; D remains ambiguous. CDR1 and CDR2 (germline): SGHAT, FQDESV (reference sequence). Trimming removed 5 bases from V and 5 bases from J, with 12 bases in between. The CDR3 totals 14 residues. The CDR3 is CASSLAAATGELFF. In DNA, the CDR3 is TGTGCCAGCAGCCTGGCCGCCGCTACCGGGGAGCTGTTTTTT.

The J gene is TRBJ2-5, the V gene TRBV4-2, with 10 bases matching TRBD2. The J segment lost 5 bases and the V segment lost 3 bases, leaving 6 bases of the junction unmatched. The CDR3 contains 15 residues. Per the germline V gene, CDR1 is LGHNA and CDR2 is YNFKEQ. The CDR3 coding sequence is TGTGCCAGCAGCCAGCCTAGCGGGAGCAAGGAGACCCAGTACTTC. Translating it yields CASSQPSGSKETQYF.

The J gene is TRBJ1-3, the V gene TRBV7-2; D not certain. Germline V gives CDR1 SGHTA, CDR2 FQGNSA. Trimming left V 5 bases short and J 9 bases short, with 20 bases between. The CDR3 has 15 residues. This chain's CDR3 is CASSPWARPLGTIYF. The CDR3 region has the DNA TGTGCCAGCAGCCCCTGGGCCCGGCCTTTGGGCACCATATATTTT.

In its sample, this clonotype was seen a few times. DNA of the CDR3: TGTGCCAGTAGTATTGGCAGGGCTGACATTCAGTACTTC. This gives the protein CASSIGRADIQYF. This chain joins TRBV19 and TRBJ2-4, with D possibly TRBD1 on 5 matching bases. Germline CDR1 and CDR2: LNHDA and SQIVND (reference sequence). The V and J ends lost 3 bases and 8 bases respectively, with 11 bases between them. The CDR3 has 13 residues.

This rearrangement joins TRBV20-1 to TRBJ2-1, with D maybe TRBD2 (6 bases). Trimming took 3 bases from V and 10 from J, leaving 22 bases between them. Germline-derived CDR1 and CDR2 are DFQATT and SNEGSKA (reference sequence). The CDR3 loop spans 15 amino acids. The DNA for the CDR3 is TGCAGTGCTAGTCATTCCCACCTACCGGGGGAGGAGCAGTTCTTC. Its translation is CSASHSHLPGEEQFF.